This T cell receptor (beta chain) derives from a study of T cell responses to AZD1222 COVID-19 vaccine. Germline CDR1 and CDR2: LGHNA and YNFKEQ. Trimming shortened V by 0 bases and J by 4 bases, and 15 bases separated the two germline ends. The CDR3 has 16 residues. Assay: immunoSEQ multiplex PCR; the TCRdb copy retains only in-frame clones and omits some. The sample lists almost 95,000 clones; about 85% were seen once. The chain employs TRBV4-2 and TRBJ1-1, with D unclear. This clonotype was sampled from an adult who received the AZD1222 COVID-19 vaccine. Material: peripheral blood, obtained 28 days after the second AZD1222 dose. CDR3 bases: TGTGCCAGCAGCCAAGATGGAACTACCTCCACCACTGAAGCTTTCTTT. It codes for CASSQDGTTSTTEAFF.